The 26 T cell receptor beta chains listed next were all sequenced from one sample in a study of memory CD4+ T cells and cytomegalovirus serostatus (dated by TCRdb to about 2019). Single viable CD3+CD4+CD8-CD45RO+ cells were sorted as memory CD4+ T cells on a FACSAria II. Receptors were amplified or captured by the immunoSEQ multiplex PCR assay. Imported from immuneACCESS, the table was reduced by TCRdb to in-frame sequences with V and J called. These copies leave out some clones; in studies compared against another copy, an unresolved V gene accounts for under half, and the cause of the remainder is not known. A total of tens of thousands of clones appear in this sample, roughly three quarters of them only once. Around 0.83% of the sample is in the top ten clones. The sample consisted of memory CD4+ T cells from blood. These TCRs come from an adult in good health and CMV-seronegative.

This chain joins TRBV2 and TRBJ1-2; D gene uncertain. V shed 6 bases and J shed 2 bases, with 7 bases lying between them. This CDR3 has 12 residues. Germline CDR1 reads SNHLY; CDR2 reads FYNNEI. The CDR3 region has the DNA TGTGCCAGCAGCTACGGGAACTATGGCTACACCTTC. It yields the protein CASSYGNYGYTF.

This clone was counted a single time. This rearrangement joins TRBV5-4 to TRBJ2-5; the D gene is possibly TRBD2 (5 bases). The CDR3 totals 14 residues. The V gene lost 5 bases and the J gene lost 5 bases, with 16 bases spanning the gap. Germline loops: CDR1 SGHNT, CDR2 YYREEE (reference sequence). CDR3 nucleotide sequence: TGTGCCAGCAGAACCGACGGGGAAAGGGAGACCCAGTACTTC. The encoded protein is CASRTDGERETQYF. The complete variable domain, with remaining parts taken from reference TRBV5-4 and TRBJ2-5, reads ETGVTQSPTHLIKTRGQQVTLRCSSQSGHNTVSWYQQALGQGPQFIFQYYREEENGRGNFPPRFSGLQFPNYSSELNVNALELDDSALYLCASRTDGERETQYFGPGTRLLVL.

The gene calls are TRBV6-1 and TRBJ1-2; D may be TRBD1 (5 bases). Between the trimmed V and J ends, which lost 6 bases and 4 bases, there was a span of 18 bases. The germline CDR1 and CDR2 sequences are MNHNS and SASEGT. The CDR3 has 15 residues. Here the CDR3 reads CASSILRTTGYGYTF. The CDR3 DNA follows: TGTGCCAGCAGCATCCTGAGGACAACCGGCTATGGCTACACCTTC.

This chain links TRBV5-4 with TRBJ1-4, with D tentatively TRBD1 (6 bases). Per the germline V gene, CDR1 is SGHNT and CDR2 is YYREEE (reference sequence). The CDR3 runs to 15 residues. V dropped 5 bases and J dropped 7 bases, with 18 bases sitting between them. The CDR3 DNA sequence: TGTGCCAGCAGTAGGGGGGGGCAGGGAGGTGAAAAACTGTTTTTT. This codes for CASSRGGQGGEKLFF. The entire variable domain, with the rest obtained from reference TRBV5-4 and TRBJ1-4, is as follows: ETGVTQSPTHLIKTRGQQVTLRCSSQSGHNTVSWYQQALGQGPQFIFQYYREEENGRGNFPPRFSGLQFPNYSSELNVNALELDDSALYLCASSRGGQGGEKLFFGSGTQLSVL.

This clone showed up just a few times. This sequence joins TRBV5-1 and TRBJ2-3, with D possibly matching TRBD1 (5 bases). The CDR3 is 16 amino acids. CDR1 is SGHRS, CDR2 YFSETQ, per germline. V was trimmed by 2 bases and J by 0 bases, leaving 13 bases between them. This CDR3 reads CASSLRGITSTDTQYF. The CDR3 DNA reads TGCGCCAGCAGCTTAAGGGGAATAACTAGCACAGATACGCAGTATTTT.

The CDR3 DNA sequence: TGCAGTGCTAGAAAGGGGGATACGCAGTATTTT. Protein sequence: CSARKGDTQYF. This rearrangement joins TRBV20-1 to TRBJ2-3; TRBD1 is a possible D gene (5 bases). CDR3 length: 11 residues. The germline V and J ends were trimmed by 2 bases and 6 bases, with 6 bases remaining between them. Germline values: CDR1 DFQATT, CDR2 SNEGSKA (reference sequence).

This chain connects TRBV13 to TRBJ1-1; D possibly corresponds to TRBD1 (5 bases). The V end lost 3 bases, the J end lost 3 bases, and 17 bases lay between the germline ends. Germline V gene data show CDR1 as PRHDT and CDR2 as FYEKMQ (reference sequence). This CDR3 contains 16 residues. CDR3 bases: TGTGCCAGCAGCTTGGGGGAATCTAAAATTGACACTGAAGCTTTCTTT. It specifies CASSLGESKIDTEAFF.

The rearrangement links TRBV29-1 to TRBJ1-5; 7 nucleotides match TRBD1. CDR1 is SQVTM and CDR2 is ANQGSEA in the germline V gene. The CDR3 runs to 13 residues. With 4 bases clipped from V and 4 bases from J, the junction kept 4 bases outside the gene matches. CDR3 protein: CSVGDSLNQPQHF. CDR3 DNA sequence: TGCAGCGTTGGGGACAGCTTGAATCAGCCCCAGCATTTT.

This sequence joins TRBV7-9 and TRBJ2-7; the D is unclear. V lost 2 bases and J lost 6, with 5 bases in between. The CDR3 spans 11 residues. Germline V lookup: CDR1 SEHNR, CDR2 FQNEAQ (reference sequence). In DNA, the CDR3 is TGTGCCAGCAGCTTAACCTCCGAGCAGTACTTC. Encoded protein: CASSLTSEQYF.

This clone has a handful of counts. This chain joins TRBV25-1 and TRBJ1-2; 7 bases line up with TRBD1. Per the germline V gene, CDR1 is MGHDK and CDR2 is SYGVNS. This CDR3 is 12 amino acids long. The V and J ends lost 6 bases and 6 bases, in that order; junction bases with no gene match: 4. CDR3 region: CASSLGQDGYTF. The CDR3 coding sequence is TGTGCCAGCAGCTTAGGACAGGATGGCTACACCTTC.

V gene TRBV6-1 combines with J gene TRBJ2-3; 7 bases agree with TRBD1. Looked up from germline, CDR1 is MNHNS and CDR2 is SASEGT. CDR3 length equals 14 residues. With V trimmed by 1 base and J by 10 bases, 8 bases remained unmatched. In DNA form, the CDR3 reads TGTGCCAGCAGTGAAGGGACAGGAAGTCCCCCGCAGTATTTT. Its translation is CASSEGTGSPPQYF.

This chain connects TRBV6-1 to TRBJ2-5, with TRBD2 as a possible D gene (6 bases). The germline V gene has CDR1 MNHNS and CDR2 SASEGT. The V and J ends lost 6 bases and 2 bases respectively, with 16 bases between them. CDR3 length: 15 residues. CDR3 DNA: TGTGCCAGCAGGGAGGGCCCTCAGTCACAAGAGACCCAGTACTTC. It translates to CASREGPQSQETQYF.

The gene calls are TRBV2 and TRBJ2-1; no clear D gene. V was pared by 0 bases and J by 10 bases, with 13 bases between. CDR1 SNHLY and CDR2 FYNNEI come from the germline V gene. CDR3 size: 14 residues. The CDR3 DNA reads TGTGCCAGCAGTGAAGCGCTTAGATCCGGGGAGCAGTTCTTC. It encodes CASSEALRSGEQFF. The complete variable domain, with remaining parts taken from reference TRBV2 and TRBJ2-1, reads EPEVTQTPSHQVTQMGQEVILRCVPISNHLYFYWYRQILGQKVEFLVSFYNNEISEKSEIFDDQFSVERPDGSNFTLKIRSTKLEDSAMYFCASSEALRSGEQFFGPGTRLTVL.

This clone came up once. The rearrangement uses TRBV19 and TRBJ2-1; 9 nucleotides agree with TRBD2. Per germline, CDR1 LNHDA and CDR2 SQIVND (reference sequence). V shed 8 bases and J 6 bases; nucleotides not matched to a gene: 11. This CDR3 spans 15 amino acids. CDR3 DNA sequence: TGTGCCAGTGCTGAGTGGGCGGGGGGGAGCAATGAGCAGTTCTTC. Translating it yields CASAEWAGGSNEQFF. The entire variable domain, with the rest obtained from reference TRBV19 and TRBJ2-1, is as follows: DGGITQSPKYLFRKEGQNVTLSCEQNLNHDAMYWYRQDPGQGLRLIYYSQIVNDFQKGDIAEGYSVSREKKESFPLTVTSAQKNPTAFYLCASAEWAGGSNEQFFGPGTRLTVL.

The chain is built from TRBV4-3 and TRBJ1-4, with D uncertain. The CDR3 length is 16 residues. Trimming left V 0 bases short and J 0 bases short, with 8 bases between. Germline lookup yields CDR1 LGHNA and CDR2 YSLEER. The CDR3 reads CASSQDPAATNEKLFF. The CDR3, as DNA: TGCGCCAGCAGCCAAGATCCGGCAGCAACTAATGAAAAACTGTTTTTT.

The chain links TRBV18 to TRBJ1-2; D is uncertain. The V gene's germline CDR1 is KGHSH and CDR2 LQKENI. The V end lost 2 bases, the J end lost 8 bases, and 12 bases lay between the germline ends. This CDR3 has 13 amino acids. This chain's CDR3 is CASSPETMRGYTF. In DNA, the CDR3 is TGTGCCAGCTCACCAGAGACGATGAGGGGCTACACCTTC.

The rearrangement links TRBV28 to TRBJ2-5, with 8 bases matching TRBD1. The CDR3 length is 17 residues. CDR1 MDHEN and CDR2 SYDVKM come from the germline V gene. Trimming at V came to 6 bases and at J to 7 bases, leaving 19 bases not matched to a gene. The CDR3 reads CASSPRTGTRVRGTQYF. The CDR3 bases are TGTGCCAGCAGCCCCAGGACAGGGACGAGGGTAAGAGGGACCCAGTACTTC.

This clone has a single count. This chain links TRBV9 with TRBJ2-3; TRBD1 matches at 7 bases. V lost 0 bases to trimming and J lost 0 bases; unmatched junction nucleotides: 4. CDR3 length: 16 residues. Germline loops: CDR1 SGDLS, CDR2 YYNGEE. CDR3 protein: CASSVASGQSTDTQYF. CDR3 sequence (DNA): TGTGCCAGCAGCGTAGCATCGGGACAGAGCACAGATACGCAGTATTTT.

The chain couples TRBV5-4 to TRBJ2-4; D ambiguous. Germline CDR1 and CDR2: SGHNT and YYREEE (reference sequence). Trimming cost V 4 bases and J 0 bases, with 11 bases left between them. The CDR3 runs to 15 residues. The CDR3 nucleotides are TGTGCCAGCAGCCCCAGTTCCCAAGCCAAAAACATTCAGTACTTC. Translating gives CASSPSSQAKNIQYF.

CDR3 nucleotides: TGTGCCAGCAGCACCATCAGGGGGACTAACTATGGCTACACCTTC. The encoded protein is CASSTIRGTNYGYTF. This chain links TRBV11-2 with TRBJ1-2; 7 bases map to TRBD1. The CDR3 has 15 residues. The germline V gene has CDR1 SGHAT and CDR2 FQNNGV. The J segment lost 0 bases and the V segment lost 5 bases, leaving 6 bases of the junction unmatched.

Regarding this clone: The junction departs from the called germline gene at one end, perhaps through a read error. V gene TRBV5-6 combines with J gene TRBJ1-6; the match to TRBD1 covers 7 bases. CDR3 size: 13 residues. From germline, CDR1 is SGHDT and CDR2 YYEEEE. CDR3 protein: CASSLPTGNLEIF. The CDR3 bases are TGTGCCAGCAGCCTACCGACAGGGAACCTAGAGATTTTT.

The rearrangement joins TRBV6-1 to TRBJ2-4; TRBD1 matches 9 bases. Germline V gene data show CDR1 as MNHNS and CDR2 as SASEGT. Germline trimming cut 7 bases from V and 3 bases from J; bases unmatched to any gene: 7. The CDR3 has 15 amino acids. The CDR3 DNA follows: TGTGCCAGCACGGACAGGGGTTTTCTCAAAAACATTCAGTACTTC. Its protein is CASTDRGFLKNIQYF.

This rearrangement joins TRBV7-3 to TRBJ2-3, with 8 bases matching TRBD1. The CDR3 consists of 14 residues. V shed 5 bases and J 5 bases; nucleotides not matched to a gene: 6. CDR1 and CDR2 from the germline V gene are SGHTA and FQGTGA. The CDR3 sequence is CASSVTGARDTQYF. The CDR3 DNA reads TGTGCCAGCAGCGTGACAGGGGCTAGAGATACGCAGTATTTT.

By share of the sample, this clone is medium-sized. The genes are TRBV19 and TRBJ2-3; 7 nucleotides align to TRBD1. The germline V gene has CDR1 LNHDA and CDR2 SQIVND (reference sequence). The length of the CDR3 is 15 residues. V shed 3 bases and J 1 base; nucleotides not matched to a gene: 4. The CDR3 loop is CASSIRDSRTDTQYF. The CDR3 DNA follows: TGTGCCAGTAGTATCCGGGACAGCCGCACAGATACGCAGTATTTT.

V is TRBV6-5 and J is TRBJ1-5; the D gene is possibly TRBD1 (5 bases). V lost 5 bases, J lost 9 bases, and 17 bases lay in between. Germline lookup yields CDR1 MNHEY and CDR2 SVGAGI. This CDR3 is 14 amino acids long. The CDR3 nucleotides read TGTGCCAGCAGTCCCCCCGGGACCAACCGGCCCCAGCATTTT. Protein product: CASSPPGTNRPQHF.

This clone occurred once. V usage is TRBV7-2 and J usage is TRBJ1-5; TRBD1 is a possible D gene (6 bases). Germline V lookup: CDR1 SGHTA, CDR2 FQGNSA. Trimming removed 5 bases at V and 0 bases at J, with 8 bases between. This CDR3 comprises 14 residues. Here the CDR3 DNA reads TGTGCCAGCAGCCTGGGACATAGCAATCAGCCCCAGCATTTT. Translated, it gives CASSLGHSNQPQHF.